The clone carrying this TCR beta chain came up many times. Its specificity is not known. The data derive from a study of Graves' ophthalmopathy and Graves' hyperthyroidism. General study points: Blood contained most expanded thyroid clonotypes exceeding 0.001 frequency.

Thyroid ultrasound, orbital computed tomography, TRAb, serum thyroxine and clinical symptoms formed the basis of diagnosis. The study amplified TCR beta CDR3 regions using RNA transcripts. Second-round multiplex PCR came after a first-round RT-PCR that employed HTBI primers. One entry per CDR3 protein results from TCRdb running MiXCR on the multiplex PCR reads. Of around 400,000 distinct CDR3 sequences listed, around 21% are singletons. The sample taken for sequencing was peripheral blood. This receptor was identified in a woman under 30 with stable Graves' hyperthyroidism.

The CDR3 bases are TGTGCCATCAGCTCGGGACTTTCCCAAGAGACCCAGTACTTC. Its protein is CAISSGLSQETQYF. This sequence joins TRBV10-3 and TRBJ2-5, with a possible D match to TRBD2 (6 bases). Trimming removed 6 bases at V and 1 base at J, with 12 bases between. The CDR3 runs to 14 residues. In germline, CDR1 is ENHRY, CDR2 SYGVKD.